The rows below give T cell receptor beta chains drawn from one sample of a study of blood T cell repertoires in COVID-19. Using immunoSEQ multiplex PCR, the repertoire was profiled, and TCRdb retains in-frame clones only, with some absent. The top ten clones hold around 16% of a sample with 150,000 to 180,000 clones, 75% to 90% of them seen once. Sequencing used peripheral blood. These receptors all come from a woman in her thirties or forties with acute or convalescent COVID-19. Each CDR3 is given with its conserved first and last residue. The order of the fields is J gene, clone size, CDR3 length, D gene, V gene, CDR3 protein, CDR3 DNA. The D gene is left open where the match is weak. Expanded clones get a size class; other rows say once, few or many, or leave the size out.

TRBJ2-3 | NA | 15 | NA | TRBV18 | CASSPSLADTDTQYF | TGTGCCAGCTCACCTTCTCTAGCAGACACAGATACGCAGTATTTT
TRBJ1-2 | NA | 15 | TRBD1 | TRBV5-1 | CASSLRLTGGSGYTF | TGCGCCAGCAGCTTAAGATTGACAGGGGGTAGTGGCTACACCTTC
TRBJ1-5 | NA | 15 | TRBD1 | TRBV18 | CASSQGQGAFQPQHF | TGTGCCAGCTCACAGGGACAGGGGGCATTCCAGCCCCAGCATTTT
TRBJ2-1 | NA | 14 | NA | TRBV27 | CASSPRTPYNEQFF | TGTGCCAGCAGCCCTAGGACACCTTACAATGAGCAGTTCTTC
TRBJ2-2 | NA | 15 | TRBD1 | TRBV9 | CASSHGQEITGELFF | TGTGCCAGCAGCCACGGACAGGAGATCACCGGGGAGCTGTTTTTT
TRBJ1-2 | many | 16 | TRBD1 | TRBV6-1 | CASSEAGTGLPYGYTF | TGTGCCAGCAGTGAAGCTGGGACAGGGCTCCCCTATGGCTACACCTTC
TRBJ1-5 | NA | 14 | TRBD1 | TRBV30 | CAWSGTGVDQPQHF | TGTGCCTGGAGTGGGACAGGGGTTGATCAGCCCCAGCATTTT
TRBJ2-1 | few | 15 | TRBD2 | TRBV19 | CASRTIAGSYNEQFF | TGTGCCAGTAGGACAATAGCGGGCTCCTACAATGAGCAGTTCTTC
TRBJ2-1 | NA | 14 | TRBD2 | TRBV3-1/TRBV3-2 | CASSPRTRSNEQFF | TGTGCCAGCAGCCCCCGGACTAGGTCCAATGAGCAGTTCTTC
TRBJ1-3 | NA | 14 | TRBD1 | TRBV30 | CAWNAGTGVNTIYF | TGTGCCTGGAACGCCGGGACAGGGGTAAACACCATATATTTT
TRBJ2-5 | NA | 20 | TRBD2 | TRBV11-3 | CASSPYPEGALLAGEETQYF | TGTGCCAGCAGCCCGTACCCGGAGGGGGCCCTACTAGCGGGAGAAGAGACCCAGTACTTC
TRBJ2-1 | NA | 16 | TRBD2 | TRBV24-1 | CATSDQRGSSYNEQFF | TGTGCCACCAGTGATCAGCGGGGCAGCTCCTACAATGAGCAGTTCTTC
TRBJ1-4 | NA | 16 | NA | TRBV4-2 | CASSQDRRIVNEKLFF | TGTGCCAGCAGCCAAGATCGGCGGATAGTTAATGAAAAACTGTTTTTT
TRBJ2-5 | NA | 17 | NA | TRBV7-9 | CASTKKMDSRYQETQYF | TGTGCCAGCACCAAAAAAATGGACAGCAGATACCAAGAGACCCAGTACTTC
TRBJ1-5 | NA | 18 | TRBD1 | TRBV6-1 | CASSEVLRQGASNQPQHF | TGTGCCAGCAGTGAAGTGCTACGACAGGGGGCAAGCAATCAGCCCCAGCATTTT
TRBJ2-1 | NA | 16 | NA | TRBV4-1 | CASSPVAESSYNEQFF | TGCGCCAGCAGCCCCGTAGCGGAGAGCTCCTACAATGAGCAGTTCTTC
TRBJ1-4 | NA | 14 | NA | TRBV2 | CASSGSLKNEKLFF | TGTGCCAGCAGCGGGAGCCTGAAAAATGAAAAACTGTTTTTT
TRBJ1-1 | few | 13 | TRBD1 | TRBV29-1 | CSVEDPTTGGAFF | TGCAGCGTTGAAGACCCCACAACAGGGGGGGCTTTCTTT
TRBJ2-3 | once | 14 | TRBD1 | TRBV11-2 | CASRAQQGPDTQYF | TGTGCCAGCAGGGCACAACAGGGGCCAGATACGCAGTATTTT
TRBJ1-1 | NA | 15 | TRBD1 | TRBV9 | CASSPGQGRETEAFF | TGTGCCAGCAGCCCCGGACAGGGGCGGGAAACTGAAGCTTTCTTT
TRBJ2-1 | NA | 17 | TRBD2 | TRBV30 | CAWSVGLAVGVWDEQFF | TGTGCCTGGAGTGTAGGGCTAGCGGTTGGGGTTTGGGATGAGCAGTTCTTC
TRBJ2-7 | NA | 13 | NA | TRBV6-5 | CASRASTDYEQYF | TGTGCCAGCAGAGCTTCGACAGACTACGAGCAGTACTTC
TRBJ1-1 | NA | 14 | TRBD1 | TRBV7-2 | CASSLAQGATEAFF | TGTGCCAGCAGCTTAGCCCAGGGGGCCACTGAAGCTTTCTTT
TRBJ2-3 | NA | 15 | TRBD2 | TRBV11-2 | CASSPGGRLADTQYF | TGTGCCAGCAGCCCGGGGGGGCGATTGGCAGATACGCAGTATTTT
TRBJ1-4 | NA | 14 | NA | TRBV5-4 | CASSSKREGEKLFF | TGTGCCAGCAGCTCCAAGAGGGAGGGTGAAAAACTGTTTTTT
TRBJ1-4 | NA | 14 | NA | TRBV4-2 | CASSQGGSREKLFF | TGTGCCAGCAGCCAAGGAGGGTCGAGGGAAAAACTGTTTTTT
TRBJ2-2 | NA | 13 | TRBD2 | TRBV7-3 | CASGAGGTGELFF | TGTGCCAGCGGAGCGGGAGGAACCGGGGAGCTGTTTTTT
TRBJ2-7 | NA | 13 | TRBD1 | TRBV19 | CASSGQGTGEQYF | TGTGCCAGTAGCGGACAGGGGACCGGCGAGCAGTACTTC
TRBJ2-7 | NA | 12 | NA | TRBV13 | CASSSRGYEQYF | TGTGCCAGCAGCTCCCGGGGGTACGAGCAGTACTTC
TRBJ2-2 | few | 14 | NA | TRBV14 | CASSQAGYTGELFF | TGTGCCAGCAGCCAAGCAGGGTACACCGGGGAGCTGTTTTTT
TRBJ1-1 | NA | 15 | NA | TRBV5-1 | CASSLGGGGGTEAFF | TGCGCCAGCAGCTTGGGTGGGGGAGGCGGGACTGAAGCTTTCTTT
TRBJ2-2 | NA | 16 | NA | TRBV6-2/TRBV6-3 | CASSYSGTNSAGELFF | TGTGCCAGCAGTTACTCAGGGACAAACAGCGCCGGGGAGCTGTTTTTT
TRBJ2-7 | NA | 14 | NA | TRBV27 | CASSTQGIFHEQYF | TGTGCCAGCAGTACACAGGGCATTTTCCACGAGCAGTACTTC
TRBJ2-5 | NA | 15 | NA | TRBV13 | CASSKTGLGQETQYF | TGTGCCAGCAGCAAAACGGGACTGGGTCAAGAGACCCAGTACTTC
TRBJ2-1 | NA | 16 | TRBD2 | TRBV14 | CASSPPGLASYNEQFF | TGTGCCAGCAGCCCTCCGGGACTAGCGAGTTACAATGAGCAGTTCTTC
TRBJ1-5 | NA | 18 | TRBD1 | TRBV11-2 | CASSFGTGGMLSNQPQHF | TGTGCCAGCAGCTTTGGGACAGGGGGTATGTTAAGCAATCAGCCCCAGCATTTT
TRBJ2-5 | NA | 12 | NA | TRBV11-3 | CASSLDSETQYF | TGTGCCAGCAGCTTAGACTCGGAGACCCAGTACTTC
TRBJ1-3 | NA | 12 | NA | TRBV11-2 | CASSLNRNTIYF | TGTGCCAGCAGCTTGAACAGAAACACCATATATTTT
TRBJ1-2 | NA | 15 | NA | TRBV4-1 | CASSQERAGKYGYTF | TGCGCCAGCAGCCAAGAGCGGGCGGGGAAGTATGGCTACACCTTC
TRBJ1-1 | NA | 13 | NA | TRBV5-4 | CASSLRGGPEAFF | TGTGCCAGCAGCTTGAGGGGGGGTCCTGAAGCTTTCTTT
TRBJ2-7 | NA | 18 | TRBD2 | TRBV3-1/TRBV3-2 | CASSQYRGLAGPTYEQYF | TGTGCCAGCAGCCAGTACAGGGGACTAGCGGGACCCACCTACGAGCAGTACTTC
TRBJ2-1 | NA | 15 | NA | TRBV14 | CASSQVSGLHNEQFF | TGTGCCAGCAGCCAAGTCAGCGGGCTCCACAATGAGCAGTTCTTC
TRBJ2-6 | NA | 17 | TRBD1 | TRBV3-1/TRBV3-2 | CASSLGTGLSGANVLTF | TGTGCCAGCAGCCTGGGGACAGGGCTCTCTGGGGCCAACGTCCTGACTTTC
TRBJ2-7 | NA | 12 | TRBD1 | TRBV6-6 | CASSWTTGGLYF | TGTGCCAGCAGTTGGACCACAGGGGGCCTGTACTTC
TRBJ2-3 | NA | 15 | TRBD2 | TRBV6-2/TRBV6-3 | CASSSRTSSTDTQYF | TGTGCCAGCAGTTCACGGACTAGCAGTACGGATACGCAGTATTTT
TRBJ1-5 | NA | 14 | TRBD1 | TRBV9 | CASSVGQGDQPQHF | TGTGCCAGCAGCGTCGGACAGGGAGACCAGCCCCAGCATTTT
TRBJ1-4 | NA | 16 | TRBD1 | TRBV5-4 | CASSTNPGTGDEKLFF | TGTGCCAGCAGCACAAATCCCGGGACAGGGGACGAAAAACTGTTTTTT
TRBJ1-5 | NA | 14 | NA | TRBV6-5 | CASRKVGGNQPQHF | TGTGCCAGCAGGAAAGTGGGGGGGAATCAGCCCCAGCATTTT
TRBJ1-1 | NA | 15 | NA | TRBV19 | CASRLAWGSSTEAFF | TGTGCCAGTAGGCTTGCGTGGGGCAGTTCCACTGAAGCTTTCTTT
TRBJ2-7 | NA | 15 | TRBD2 | TRBV28 | CASSLAGVGEYEQYF | TGTGCCAGCAGTTTAGCGGGGGTCGGGGAGTACGAGCAGTACTTC